The entry below gives a single TCR beta chain sequence along with its context. The sample is drawn from a study of Ad26.COV2.S vaccination and SARS-CoV-2 variants. About the study: It was the COV1001 Ad26.COV2.S trial arm that included the donor.

The V gene lost 6 bases and the J gene lost 5 bases, with 15 bases spanning the gap. The CDR3 length is 14 residues. Germline loops: CDR1 SGHRS, CDR2 YFSETQ. As for treatment: roughly 18 received Ad26.COV2.S at low or high dose, single or two shots; about 5 received placebo; per-sample allocation not given. Samples were taken on day 63 after the first vaccine or placebo injection. SARS-CoV-2 spike from the Wuhan strain was encoded by the vaccine, an Ad26 vector. Assay used: immunoSEQ multiplex PCR; TCRdb lists only in-frame clones, some missing. The table has about 350,000 clones, over 75% seen once. The chain has TRBV5-1 and TRBJ2-1, with D possibly TRBD1 on 7 matching bases. The receptor was isolated from a person between 18 and 65 years old who received the Ad26.COV2.S COVID-19 vaccine or a placebo. The sample consisted of peripheral blood, taken in a trial of Ad26.COV2.S vaccine versus placebo. This chain's CDR3 is CASKEGANDNEQFF. CDR3 nucleotides: TGCGCCAGCAAGGAGGGGGCGAACGACAATGAGCAGTTCTTC.